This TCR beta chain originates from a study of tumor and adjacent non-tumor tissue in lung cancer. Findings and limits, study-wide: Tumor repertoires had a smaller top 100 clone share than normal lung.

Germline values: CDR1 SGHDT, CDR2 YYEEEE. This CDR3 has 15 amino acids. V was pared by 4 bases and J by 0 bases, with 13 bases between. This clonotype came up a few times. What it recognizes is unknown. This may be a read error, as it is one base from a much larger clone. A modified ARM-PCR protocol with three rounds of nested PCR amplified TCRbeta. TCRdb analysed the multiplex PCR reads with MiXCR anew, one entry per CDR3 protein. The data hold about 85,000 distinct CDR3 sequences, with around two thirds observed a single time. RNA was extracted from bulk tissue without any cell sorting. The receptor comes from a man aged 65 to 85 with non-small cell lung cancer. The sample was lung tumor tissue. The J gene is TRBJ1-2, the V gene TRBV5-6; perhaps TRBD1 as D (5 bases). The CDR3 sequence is CASSAGRQANYGYTF. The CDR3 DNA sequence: TGTGCCAGCAGCGCGGGACGGCAAGCTAACTATGGCTACACCTTC.